The clone carrying this T cell receptor (beta chain) was counted a few times. Its antigen is undetermined. This specimen comes from a study of T-cell reconstitution after alpha-beta-depleted transplantation in children. Study-wide points: After transplant, high TCRbeta diversity at day 60 in some patients arose from surviving recipient T cells and thymic progenitors.

Preparation of the TCRbeta library was carried out with unique molecular identifiers. MiXCR was run by TCRdb on the PCR reads, yielding one entry per CDR3 protein. The repertoire holds approximately 520,000 distinct CDR3 sequences, with 9.5% to 12% as singletons. This CDR3 is built from 16 residues. Trimming cost V 4 bases and J 4 bases, with 17 bases left between them. CDR1 and CDR2 (germline): LNHDA, SQIVND (reference sequence). The origin of this receptor is a female patient aged 2-9 years who had a stem cell transplant for aplastic anemia, so the T cells may come from the graft donor. This chain joins TRBV19 and TRBJ2-1; either TRBD1 or TRBD2 may fit D (6 bases each). The starting material was PBMCs, mostly from graft donor cells, obtained 180 days after TCRalphabeta/CD19-depleted stem cell transplant. Here the CDR3 DNA reads TGTGCCAGTAGTACCGGGGGCCTGGATTTATACAATGAGCAGTTCTTC. Residues: CASSTGGLDLYNEQFF.